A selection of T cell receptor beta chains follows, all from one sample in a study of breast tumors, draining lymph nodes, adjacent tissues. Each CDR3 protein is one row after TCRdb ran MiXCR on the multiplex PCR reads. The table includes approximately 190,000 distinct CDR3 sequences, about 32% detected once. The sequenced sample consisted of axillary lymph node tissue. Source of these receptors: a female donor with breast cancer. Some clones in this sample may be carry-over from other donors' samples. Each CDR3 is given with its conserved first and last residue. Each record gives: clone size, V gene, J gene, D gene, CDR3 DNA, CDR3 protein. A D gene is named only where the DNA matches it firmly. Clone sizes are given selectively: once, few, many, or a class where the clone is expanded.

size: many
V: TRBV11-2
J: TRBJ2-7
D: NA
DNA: TGTGCCAGCAGCTTAGTCTCCAACGAGCAGTACTTC
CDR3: CASSLVSNEQYF

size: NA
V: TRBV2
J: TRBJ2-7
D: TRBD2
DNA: TGTGCCAGCAGAGAAGCGGGGGGCTCCTACGAGCAGTACTTC
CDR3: CASREAGGSYEQYF

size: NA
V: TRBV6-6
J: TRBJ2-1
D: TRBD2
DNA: TGTGCCAGCAGTTACGGCGGCGGGAGTACTTTTAGTTCCCCTGGTGAGCAGTTCTTC
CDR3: CASSYGGGSTFSSPGEQFF

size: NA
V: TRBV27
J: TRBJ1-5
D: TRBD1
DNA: TGTGCCAGCTGGAGAGGACAGGTCGCATATAGCAATCAGCCCCAGCATTTT
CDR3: CASWRGQVAYSNQPQHF

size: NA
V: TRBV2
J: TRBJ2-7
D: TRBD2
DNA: TGTGCCAGCAGTGACATCTCGCCGACTTGCGGGAGAGCCTACGAGCAGTACTTC
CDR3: CASSDISPTCGRAYEQYF

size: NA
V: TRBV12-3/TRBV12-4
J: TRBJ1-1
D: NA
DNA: TGTGCCAGCAGTTTGATGGGGGAGATGAACACTGAAGCTTTCTTT
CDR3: CASSLMGEMNTEAFF

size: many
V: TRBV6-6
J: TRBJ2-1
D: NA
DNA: TGTGCCAGCAGTTACTCGAGTCGGGGGGCGAGGGATGAGCAGTTCTTC
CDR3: CASSYSSRGARDEQFF

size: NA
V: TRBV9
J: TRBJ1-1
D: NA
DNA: TGTGCCAGCAGCTCCGTGGTGGTGAGCACTGAAGCTTTCTTT
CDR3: CASSSVVVSTEAFF

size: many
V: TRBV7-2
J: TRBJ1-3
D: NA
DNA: TGTGCCAGCAGCTTAGTAGGAGGGAATGGAAACACCATATATTTT
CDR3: CASSLVGGNGNTIYF

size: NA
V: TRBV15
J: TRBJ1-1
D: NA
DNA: TGTGCCACCGGCAGAGTTCTGAACACTGAAGCTTTCTTT
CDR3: CATGRVLNTEAFF

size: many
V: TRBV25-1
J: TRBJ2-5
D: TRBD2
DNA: TGTGCCAGCAGTGATTTAGCGGGAGCAGAGACCCAGTACTTC
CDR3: CASSDLAGAETQYF